This is a list of T cell receptor beta chains from one sample in a study of blood T cell repertoires in COVID-19. Profiling relied on immunoSEQ multiplex PCR, and the TCRdb table lists in-frame clones only, not all of them. This sample has roughly 120,000 clones, with less than 85% found just once. Sequencing was carried out using peripheral blood. These receptors all stem from a human donor in a cohort sampled during active COVID-19. CDR3s leave out the opening cysteine and the closing phenylalanine or tryptophan.

v_call	j_call	cdr3_aa
TRBV15	TRBJ1-3	ATSRDPTGTGNTIY
TRBV5-1	TRBJ1-2	ASRLDSPYGYT
TRBV6-2/TRBV6-3	TRBJ2-7	ASSFSGGSSYEQY
TRBV2	TRBJ1-1	ASSEAPQENTEAF
TRBV7-9	TRBJ1-4	ASSPPDRFRKATNEKLF
TRBV5-4	TRBJ2-3	ASSSTTSTDTQY
TRBV28	TRBJ2-5	ASRGAGDQETQY
TRBV6-5	TRBJ2-1	ASSYSLAGGTNEQF
TRBV6-6	TRBJ1-5	ASSYLSHQPQH
TRBV19	TRBJ1-2	ASSPGGGYGYT
TRBV5-4	TRBJ1-2	ASSLGADSNGYT
TRBV29-1	TRBJ2-7	SVSGAGDEQY
TRBV7-2	TRBJ2-7	ASSLEQVGGYEQY
TRBV6-1	TRBJ1-6	ASSEGRSSSYNSPLH
TRBV6-2/TRBV6-3	TRBJ1-1	ASSSRGWNTEAF
TRBV7-2	TRBJ2-7	ASSGEGGRRQY
TRBV4-3	TRBJ1-5	ASSQDPAGQGYSNQPQH
TRBV25-1	TRBJ1-5	ASSGQGDQPQH
TRBV10-1	TRBJ2-1	ASSEIRGRSFNEQF
TRBV5-4	TRBJ2-3	ASSERGGGDTQY
TRBV12-5	TRBJ2-3	ASEAGVQTPADTQY
TRBV27	TRBJ2-7	ASKPILYGEQY
TRBV6-5	TRBJ2-5	ASKVFGTGTETQY
TRBV7-4	TRBJ1-5	ASSWGTGDSQPQH
TRBV4-3	TRBJ2-3	ASSQGGPSTDTQY
TRBV2	TRBJ1-5	ASRTSRGSQPQH